This T cell receptor (beta chain) was recovered during a study of T cell responses to AZD1222 COVID-19 vaccine. The method was immunoSEQ multiplex PCR; TCRdb's version includes in-frame clones alone and lacks a portion of them. The data contain about 94,000 clones, 75% to 90% of them singletons. The material sequenced was peripheral blood, taken 28 days after the second AZD1222 dose. The clonotype originates from an adult who received the AZD1222 COVID-19 vaccine.

CDR3 nucleotides: TGCACCAGCAGCCAAGGGTTGCCGGACTCTAACTATGGCTACACCTTC. Translated, it gives CTSSQGLPDSNYGYTF. This sequence joins TRBV1 and TRBJ1-2. TRBV1 is a documented pseudogene. CDR3 length: 16 residues.